The T cell receptor beta chain under discussion was sequenced for a study of cytotoxic CD8 clonotypes in ibrutinib-treated CLL listed by TCRdb under 2021. Looking at the study overall: In this cohort, approximately 14 patients were treatment-naive and roughly 10 were relapsed/refractory, while some 17 had unmutated IGHV. Responses were partial in roughly 24 patients and complete in 2; after median about 68 months follow-up, about 14 stayed in remission and approximately 12 progressed. The response samples were drawn at a median of approximately twelve months into treatment, with a range of about 6 to 40 months. On average, each sample yielded roughly 260,000 productive templates and tens of thousands of productive rearrangements. Longitudinal samples were available for about 30% of the roughly 86 trial participants. Cryopreserved peripheral blood mononuclear cells were obtained prior to treatment, at the time of response, and at either disease progression or sustained remission. Every sample from remission and from progressive disease was obtained while the patients were still on ibrutinib.

This specimen's time point label, per the study, means: about a year on ibrutinib. Approximately 2 micrograms of genomic DNA were extracted from cryopreserved PBMCs for TCR beta library preparation. Longitudinal blood samples from CLL patients on ibrutinib monotherapy underwent high-throughput TCR beta sequencing. The patients were enrolled in a single-center, open-label phase 2 trial of ibrutinib monotherapy. This clone has only one observation. It has no known antigen specificity. Base qualities are not recorded, but no much larger clone differs from it by a single base. Results and caveats for the whole study, not just this receptor: Sampling times were not matched between sustained-remission and progressing patients, and lymph node repertoires were not studied. An increase in clonality was observed at ibrutinib response, with clonality remaining stable during sustained remission and falling back toward baseline at progression. Public clonotypes were found to be uncommon and were observed to contract or remain stable during treatment; the increase in clonality was shown to reflect expansion of private clonotypes at ibrutinib response. At baseline, clonality was higher than in age-matched healthy donors and showed a strong correlation with circulating CD8+ T-cell counts.

The goal of deep resolution MiSeq sequencing was a depth between 1 in 1 million and 1 in 200,000 T cells, and coverage averaged 10x per clonotype. The immunoSEQ hsTCRB Kit was used to generate TCR beta libraries. On the study's bioinformatics: Data were analyzed with ImmunoSEQ Data Assistant and ImmunoSEQ Analyzer, with V, D and J genes assigned per IMGT definitions. Clonality, with values ranging from 0 to 1, was calculated as one minus the normalized Shannon entropy of productive rearrangement frequencies. Only overrepresented clonotypes making up at least 0.05% of the repertoire of each patient were included in the public clonotype analysis. Some 14 age-matched healthy donor repertoires from immuneACCESS served as clonality controls. Here the immuneACCESS table is served through TCRdb, limited to in-frame sequences with V and J called. Missing clones are a known gap in these copies; in checked studies unresolved V genes cover under half, and the rest lacks a known reason. That table gives V, J and clone size, and the DNA gave D and trimming. A total of 200,000 to 250,000 clones appear in this sample, 70% of them only once. The top ten clonotypes cover roughly 5.8% of the sample.

The clonotype comes from a human donor with chronic lymphocytic leukemia. The specimen was PBMCs, collected after 12 months of ibrutinib treatment.

The nucleotide sequence is TGTGCCAGCAGGCGACAGGGGAAAACCGGGGAGCTGTTTTTT. This translates into CASRRQGKTGELFF. The rearranged chain carries TRBV28 and TRBJ2-2, and 8 junctional nucleotides match TRBD1. There are 14 amino acids in the CDR3, from cysteine to phenylalanine inclusive. Only the CDR3 portion is preserved as DNA: 42 bases, with reading frame beginning at the first base. V lost 6 bases and J lost 5 bases, and the count of bases not matched to a germline gene is 5. The germline V gene specifies MDHEN as CDR1 and SYDVKM as CDR2.